The T cell receptor (beta chain) under discussion was sequenced for a study of early T cells in non-severe SARS-CoV-2 infection. Study overall: Sequencing was performed on bulk RNA from unsorted whole blood, leaving chains unpaired.

Broader study findings: Matches to VDJdb favored anti-spike CD8 responses and missed private and CD4 specificities.

The library protocol tagged individual cDNA molecules with unique molecular identifiers. Using its own MiXCR run on the 5' RACE reads, TCRdb lists one record per CDR3 protein. The sample gives some 91,000 distinct CDR3 sequences, approximately 10% of which show up once; around 4.6% is in the top ten. This clonotype appeared many times. Its antigen is still unknown. The CDR3 has 16 amino acids. V lost 5 bases and J 0 bases, leaving 15 bases between the germline ends. Germline V gene sequence: CDR1 SEHNR, CDR2 FQNEAQ (reference sequence). This TCR came from an adult who was a healthcare worker with PCR-confirmed SARS-CoV-2 infection or an uninfected control (not recorded which). The chain combines TRBV7-9 with TRBJ2-3; TRBD2 might be the D (5 bases). Sample: whole blood, taken at baseline. CDR3 amino acids: CASSPKGSSSTDTQYF. CDR3 coding DNA: TGTGCCAGCAGCCCAAAAGGGAGTTCTAGCACAGATACGCAGTATTTT.